This T cell receptor beta chain was retrieved from a study of technical replicates of blood from a few donors. The CDR3 extends over 16 amino acids. Germline CDR1 reads KGHSH; CDR2 reads LQKENI. V was shortened by 1 base and J by 0 bases, with 10 bases between the two germline ends. Measured with immunoSEQ multiplex PCR; TCRdb has only the in-frame clones, and not every one. The sample lists just under 100,000 clones, about 95% occurring once. The material sequenced was T cells isolated from PBMCs. This TCR came from a human donor in good health. The chain is built from TRBV18 and TRBJ1-3, with D possibly TRBD1 on 5 matching bases. The CDR3 protein is CASSPQGANSGNTIYF. CDR3 sequence (DNA): TGTGCCAGCTCACCACAAGGGGCGAACTCTGGAAACACCATATATTTT.